The rows below give T cell receptor beta chains drawn from one sample of a study of identical twins. TCRdb independently ran MiXCR on the 5' RACE reads; one entry per CDR3 protein. The data show about 150,000 distinct CDR3 sequences, under 4.5% seen once. Material for sequencing was memory T cells sorted from blood. The receptors originated from a man younger than 35 in good health. Both conserved end residues are part of each CDR3. The order of the fields is clone size, V gene, D gene, J gene, CDR3 protein, CDR3 DNA. D genes are given only for firm matches. Some rows mark clone size as missing; the rest say once, few, many or name a class of expanded clone.

>many|TRBV6-4|NA|TRBJ1-1
CASSRGGMNTEAFF
TGTGCCAGCAGCCGGGGGGGCATGAACACTGAAGCTTTCTTT
>few|TRBV7-9|NA|TRBJ2-2
CASSPPTGAGELFF
TGTGCCAGCAGCCCCCCCACAGGAGCCGGGGAGCTGTTTTTT
>NA|TRBV7-2|TRBD2|TRBJ2-1
CASSLTTGGRANEQFF
TGTGCCAGCAGCTTAACCACCGGCGGGAGGGCCAATGAGCAGTTCTTC
>few|TRBV10-2|TRBD2|TRBJ2-3
CASSLAGETVAQYF
TGCGCCAGCAGTCTAGCGGGAGAAACTGTGGCGCAGTATTTT
>NA|TRBV3-1|NA|TRBJ1-3
CASSQGGNTIYF
TGTGCCAGCAGCCAGGGGGGAAACACCATATATTTT
>many|TRBV12-3/TRBV12-4|NA|TRBJ1-1
CASHGANTEAFF
TGTGCCAGCCATGGGGCGAACACTGAAGCTTTCTTT
>few|TRBV18|NA|TRBJ1-4
CASSPSRRRATNEKLFF
TGTGCCAGCTCACCCTCGAGGAGGCGGGCAACTAATGAAAAACTGTTTTTT
>many|TRBV18|NA|TRBJ2-4
CASSPPKRGTKNIQYF
TGTGCCAGCTCACCCCCAAAAAGGGGGACCAAAAACATTCAGTACTTC
>many|TRBV12-3/TRBV12-4|NA|TRBJ2-4
CASSLGLQNIQYF
TGTGCCAGCAGTTTGGGACTGCAAAACATTCAGTACTTC
>many|TRBV28|NA|TRBJ2-3
CASRDTKKRADTQYF
TGTGCCAGCCGGGACACCAAAAAACGCGCAGATACGCAGTATTTT
>many|TRBV7-8|NA|TRBJ1-1
CASSFGSSYTNTEAFF
TGTGCCAGCAGCTTTGGATCCAGTTACACAAACACTGAAGCTTTCTTT
>many|TRBV29-1|TRBD1|TRBJ2-7
CSGGQGHYEQYF
TGCAGCGGAGGACAGGGCCACTACGAGCAGTACTTC
>many|TRBV5-6|NA|TRBJ2-2
CASSLGPSNTGELFF
TGTGCCAGCAGCTTGGGCCCCTCGAACACCGGGGAGCTGTTTTTT
>many|TRBV7-2|NA|TRBJ2-1
CASSRLRNEQFF
TGTGCCAGCAGCCGACTCCGCAATGAGCAGTTCTTC
>many|TRBV11-2|TRBD2|TRBJ2-1
CASSLGSWWRETYNEQFF
TGTGCCAGCAGCTTAGGGTCGTGGTGGCGGGAGACCTACAATGAGCAGTTCTTC
>many|TRBV4-1|NA|TRBJ2-1
CASSQVLEGSYNEQFF
TGCGCCAGCAGCCAAGTATTAGAGGGGAGTTACAATGAGCAGTTCTTC
>many|TRBV7-2|TRBD1|TRBJ2-4
CASSLGDRGRNIQYF
TGTGCCAGCAGCTTAGGGGACAGGGGGCGCAACATTCAGTACTTC
>many|TRBV24-1|TRBD2|TRBJ2-1
CATSDFRTSGGDNEQFF
TGTGCCACCAGTGATTTTAGGACTAGCGGCGGGGACAATGAGCAGTTCTTC
>few|TRBV5-1|TRBD2|TRBJ2-1
CASSSGRTSGNEQFF
TGCGCCAGCAGCTCTGGCCGGACTAGCGGTAATGAGCAGTTCTTC
>many|TRBV12-3/TRBV12-4|TRBD1|TRBJ1-2
CASSSGQNYGYTF
TGTGCCAGCAGCTCGGGACAGAACTATGGCTACACCTTC
>many|TRBV20-1|TRBD2|TRBJ2-7
CSARDRGGSSYEQYF
TGCAGTGCTAGAGATAGGGGAGGGAGCTCCTACGAGCAGTACTTC
>many|TRBV5-1|NA|TRBJ1-4
CASSSIGAGEKLFF
TGCGCCAGCAGCTCGATAGGGGCAGGAGAAAAACTGTTTTTT
>many|TRBV5-1|NA|TRBJ2-7
CASSYDGGYEQYF
TGCGCCAGCAGCTACGACGGGGGTTACGAGCAGTACTTC
>many|TRBV5-1|NA|TRBJ2-1
CASSLEGGPYNEQFF
TGCGCCAGCAGCTTGGAGGGCGGTCCCTACAATGAGCAGTTCTTC
>many|TRBV7-6|NA|TRBJ2-7
CASSLGVNSYEQYF
TGTGCCAGCAGCTTAGGGGTCAACTCCTACGAGCAGTACTTC
>many|TRBV11-2|NA|TRBJ2-3
CASSPSRQPRLDTQYF
TGTGCCAGCAGCCCAAGCCGTCAGCCCCGCTTGGATACGCAGTATTTT
>many|TRBV11-2|NA|TRBJ1-1
CASSSIKGYTEAFF
TGTGCCAGCAGCTCGATTAAGGGGTACACTGAAGCTTTCTTT
>many|TRBV5-1|TRBD2|TRBJ2-7
CASSPNSGRASEQYF
TGCGCCAGCAGCCCAAATAGCGGGAGGGCCTCCGAGCAGTACTTC
>many|TRBV7-7|NA|TRBJ1-1
CASSLDGVGEAFF
TGTGCCAGCAGCTTAGATGGGGTAGGGGAAGCTTTCTTT
>many|TRBV5-5|TRBD2|TRBJ2-7
CASSLAQLAGGYEQYF
TGTGCCAGCAGCTTGGCACAACTAGCGGGAGGGTACGAGCAGTACTTC
>NA|TRBV7-6|NA|TRBJ2-2
CASSSRLNTGELFF
TGTGCCAGCAGCTCTCGACTCAACACCGGGGAGCTGTTTTTT
>many|TRBV20-1|NA|TRBJ1-1
CSARRVNTEAFF
TGCAGTGCTAGAAGGGTAAACACTGAAGCTTTCTTT
>many|TRBV15|NA|TRBJ1-6
CATSREENSPLHF
TGTGCCACCAGCAGAGAGGAGAATTCACCCCTCCACTTT
>many|TRBV5-5|TRBD2|TRBJ2-3
CASSVGRAVVTDTQYF
TGTGCCAGCAGCGTCGGGAGGGCCGTTGTCACAGATACGCAGTATTTT
>many|TRBV28|TRBD2|TRBJ2-1
CASSFWGRAYNEQFF
TGTGCCAGCAGTTTCTGGGGGAGGGCCTACAATGAGCAGTTCTTC
>many|TRBV29-1|TRBD1|TRBJ2-2
CSARDRGVTGELFF
TGCAGCGCCAGGGACAGGGGCGTCACCGGGGAGCTGTTTTTT
>many|TRBV10-3|NA|TRBJ2-6
CAIRGVNIALAANVLTF
TGTGCCATCAGAGGGGTCAACATAGCTCTGGCGGCCAACGTCCTGACTTTC
>many|TRBV20-1|TRBD2|TRBJ2-5
CSARGAGGPGETQYF
TGCAGTGCTAGGGGAGCGGGAGGGCCGGGGGAGACCCAGTACTTC
>many|TRBV20-1|NA|TRBJ1-5
CSARPNSGQPQHF
TGCAGTGCTAGACCCAACTCCGGACAGCCCCAGCATTTT
>NA|TRBV29-1|NA|TRBJ1-2
CSARVFYGYTF
TGCAGCGCCAGGGTTTTTTATGGCTACACCTTC
>many|TRBV12-3/TRBV12-4|NA|TRBJ1-6
CASSLRGPRDGSPLHF
TGTGCCAGCAGTTTACGGGGCCCCCGGGATGGGTCACCCCTCCACTTT
>many|TRBV7-2|NA|TRBJ1-5
CASSLIGDQPQHF
TGTGCCAGCAGCTTAATTGGGGATCAGCCCCAGCATTTT